This T cell receptor (beta chain) is from a study of human T cells and chemical hapten exposure. This clonotype was recorded many times. Germline CDR1 and CDR2: KGHSH and LQKENI. V gave up 3 bases and J gave up 1 base; unmatched junction bases: 3. The CDR3 is 16 residues long. TCRdb re-called the RACE reads with MiXCR, one entry per CDR3 protein. This sample carries more than 75,000 distinct CDR3 sequences, roughly 8.7% of them seen once, and the ten largest clones take around 1.6%. Time point in this sample: healthy volunteer bleed at 6 weeks. The authors extracted total RNA from unfractionated whole blood.

Sequenced: whole blood. The TCR was taken from a male donor in good health. Some clones in this sample may be carry-over from other donors' samples. The rearrangement links TRBV18 to TRBJ2-3; 11 nucleotides line up with TRBD2. CDR3: CASSPLAGGGTDTQYF. The DNA for the CDR3 is TGTGCCAGCTCACCCCTAGCGGGAGGCGGCACAGATACGCAGTATTTT.